This T cell receptor beta chain was found in a study of Ad26.COV2.S vaccination and SARS-CoV-2 variants. At the level of the study: Dosing was one shot or two shots 56 days apart. Study-level points and caveats: Similar non-spike TCR breadth was observed in recipients of vaccine and of placebo. Quantification of TCR breadth and depth may have yielded underestimates of total T cell responses.

A note on this clone: What it recognizes is unknown.

The sample's treatment: over 15 received Ad26.COV2.S at low or high dose, single or two shots; about five received placebo; per-sample allocation not given. At day 63 after the first vaccine or placebo injection, samples were drawn. Repertoires were generated with immunoSEQ multiplex PCR, while TCRdb's copy carries only in-frame clones and drops some. The repertoire holds some 350,000 clones, with around 90% as singletons. The CDR3 contains 14 residues. Looked up from germline, CDR1 is SEHNR and CDR2 is FQNEAQ (reference sequence). V lost 1 base and J lost 2, with 8 bases in between. This rearrangement joins TRBV7-9 to TRBJ2-5, with D tentatively TRBD1 (5 bases). Sequenced material: peripheral blood, taken in a trial of Ad26.COV2.S vaccine versus placebo. This clonotype was sampled from a person aged 18-65 years who received the Ad26.COV2.S COVID-19 vaccine or a placebo. This CDR3 reads CASSLENRQETQYF. Here the CDR3 DNA reads TGTGCCAGCAGCTTAGAGAACAGGCAAGAGACCCAGTACTTC.